Presented here are 26 T cell receptor beta chains from one specimen sequenced in a study of post-analysis software for immune sequencing data. Study-wide points: Patients used about five TRBV segments, including TRBV5-6, TRBV5-1 and TRBV20-1, more often than controls.

Presence of unique molecular identifiers characterized the TCR beta cDNA libraries. MiXCR was run by TCRdb on the PCR reads, yielding one entry per CDR3 protein. The repertoire holds 700,000 to 800,000 distinct CDR3 sequences, with 25% to 30% as singletons. No antigen has been identified for these receptors. The specimen was blood. The receptors come from a girl aged 10-17 years with multiple sclerosis.

There are a few counts of this clonotype. The V gene is TRBV20-1, the J gene TRBJ2-3; D is unresolved. V was cut by 5 bases and J by 1 base, with 7 bases left in between. This CDR3 has 12 residues. CDR1 is DFQATT and CDR2 is SNEGSKA in the germline V gene (reference sequence). The CDR3 sequence: CSAGPRTDTQYF. The DNA of the CDR3 is TGCAGTGCTGGGCCCCGCACAGATACGCAGTATTTT.

There are many counts of this clonotype. The chain is built from TRBV11-2 and TRBJ2-3, with 10 bases that match TRBD2. With V trimmed by 6 bases and J by 6 bases, 12 bases remained unmatched. CDR3 size: 16 residues. The germline V gene has CDR1 SGHAT and CDR2 FQNNGV. The CDR3 nucleotides read TGTGCCAGCAGTCGGGGAGCGGGAGGGCCAGGTGATACGCAGTATTTT. Protein sequence: CASSRGAGGPGDTQYF.

The chain uses TRBV3-1 and TRBJ1-4; D call uncertain. In germline, CDR1 is LGHDT, CDR2 YNNKEL (reference sequence). CDR3 size: 13 residues. The V end was cut by 7 bases, the J end by 1 base, with 7 bases between. In DNA form, the CDR3 reads TGTGCCAGCACCGGGCAAACTAATGAAAAACTGTTTTTT. Protein product: CASTGQTNEKLFF. The full variable domain, completed using reference TRBV3-1 and TRBJ1-4, is DTAVSQTPKYLVTQMGNDKSIKCEQNLGHDTMYWYKQDSKKFLKIMFSYNNKELIINETVPNRFSPKSPDKAHLNLHINSLELGDSAVYFCASTGQTNEKLFFGSGTQLSVL.

The sample holds a few counts of this clonotype. V gene TRBV5-1 combines with J gene TRBJ2-7; tentatively, D is TRBD1 (5 bases). Germline V gene data show CDR1 as SGHRS and CDR2 as YFSETQ. This CDR3 has 17 residues. The ends were cut back, 0 bases at V and 0 bases at J, with 16 bases in the middle. In DNA form, the CDR3 reads TGCGCCAGCAGCTTGGCCTCTGGGGCAGGTTTCTCCTACGAGCAGTACTTC. Translating it yields CASSLASGAGFSYEQYF.

The chain employs TRBV4-1 and TRBJ1-1; no definite D call. The V gene's germline CDR1 is MGHRA and CDR2 YSYEKL. There are 14 residues in the CDR3. Deletions cut 0 bases from V and 3 bases from J, with 8 bases between. The CDR3 bases are TGCGCCAGCAGCCAAGATTTGGCCGACACTGAAGCTTTCTTT. Translated: CASSQDLADTEAFF.

The V gene is TRBV4-3, the J gene TRBJ2-6; D possibly corresponds to TRBD2 (5 bases). V was pared by 3 bases and J by 3 bases, with 12 bases between. Germline CDR1 is LGHNA and CDR2 is YSLEER. CDR3 size: 16 residues. The CDR3 region has the DNA TGCGCCAGCAGCCATGAGCGGCTTGGTGGGGCCAACGTCCTGACTTTC. Protein product: CASSHERLGGANVLTF.

The chain combines TRBV20-1 with TRBJ2-5; TRBD2 agrees at 9 bases. Germline V gene lookup returns CDR1 DFQATT and CDR2 SNEGSKA (reference sequence). V shed 0 bases, J shed 6 bases, and the junction held 17 bases outside the gene matches. This CDR3 spans 18 amino acids. The CDR3 DNA reads TGCAGTGCTAGAGATCCGAGGCTAGCGGGGCCCCACGGAAAGACCCAGTACTTC. Translating gives CSARDPRLAGPHGKTQYF.

This clonotype was counted at least ten times. The rearrangement links TRBV10-3 to TRBJ2-3; D is possibly TRBD2 (5 bases). Trimming pared 7 bases from V and 3 bases from J, leaving 11 bases between. The CDR3 runs to 13 residues. In germline, CDR1 is ENHRY, CDR2 SYGVKD. This chain's CDR3 is CAITARGTDTQYF. As DNA, the CDR3 is TGTGCCATCACGGCTCGGGGAACAGATACGCAGTATTTT.

The chain employs TRBV6-5 and TRBJ2-7, with a weak D call TRBD1 (6 bases). V was pared by 5 bases and J by 2 bases, with 13 bases between. Looked up from germline, CDR1 is MNHEY and CDR2 is SVGAGI. The CDR3 covers 14 residues. The CDR3 spells CASSLYAGAYEQYF. The CDR3, as DNA: TGTGCCAGCAGTCTGTACGCAGGGGCCTACGAGCAGTACTTC.

This clonotype was observed a single time. V usage is TRBV27 and J usage is TRBJ2-5, with D possibly TRBD2 on 5 matching bases. The DNA end is a closer match to TRBJ2-7, so the J assignment may be wrong. The length of the CDR3 is 16 residues. CDR1 is MNHEY, CDR2 SMNVEV, per germline (reference sequence). The CDR3 sequence is CASSLIDGIPPSEQYF. CDR3 DNA sequence: TGTGCCAGCAGTTTAATAGACGGGATCCCCCCTTCCGAGCAGTACTTC.

This clonotype was recorded a few times. V gene TRBV27 combines with J gene TRBJ2-5, with TRBD2 matching over 10 bases. CDR3 length: 14 residues. V dropped 7 bases and J dropped 7; count of bases not matched to a gene: 9. Germline V lookup: CDR1 MNHEY, CDR2 SMNVEV (reference sequence). The DNA of the CDR3 is TGTGCCAGCAACGAGCGGGAGGGCCGTGGGACCCAGTACTTC. Protein sequence: CASNEREGRGTQYF.

The CDR3 nucleotides read TGCGCCAGCAGCCGTCAGGGGGGGGGCGGTAAAGCTTTCTTT. It encodes CASSRQGGGGKAFF. J is TRBJ1-1 and V is TRBV4-1; TRBD1 matches 7 bases. This CDR3 is built from 14 residues. V dropped 4 bases and J dropped 9; count of bases not matched to a gene: 11. Germline V CDR1 and CDR2: MGHRA, YSYEKL.

The chain couples TRBV10-3 to TRBJ2-7; tentatively, D is TRBD2 (6 bases). This CDR3 contains 15 residues. Per the germline V gene, CDR1 is ENHRY and CDR2 is SYGVKD. The V end was cut by 4 bases, the J end by 1 base, with 14 bases between. The CDR3 sequence is CAISGEGLLSYEQYF. CDR3 nucleotides: TGTGCCATCAGTGGAGAGGGACTGTTGTCCTACGAGCAGTACTTC.

The chain links TRBV6-6 to TRBJ2-3; 7 bases line up with TRBD2. After removal of 0 bases from V and 5 bases from J, the junction contained 2 bases not matched to a gene. Looked up from germline, CDR1 is MNHNY and CDR2 is SVGAGI (reference sequence). The CDR3 is 14 amino acids. The CDR3 DNA reads as TGTGCCAGCAGTTACTCGGCTAGCGGAGATACGCAGTATTTT. It is translated as CASSYSASGDTQYF.

The V gene is TRBV7-2, the J gene TRBJ1-6; perhaps TRBD1 as D (5 bases). The V gene lost 2 bases and the J gene lost 10 bases, with 15 bases spanning the gap. This CDR3 is built from 15 residues. In germline, CDR1 is SGHTA, CDR2 FQGNSA. The CDR3 reads CASSLRWGERSPLHF. The CDR3 bases are TGTGCCAGCAGCTTACGTTGGGGGGAACGGTCACCCCTCCACTTT. Based on the CDR3 plus reference TRBV7-2 and TRBJ1-6, the full variable domain is GAGVSQSPSNKVTEKGKDVELRCDPISGHTALYWYRQSLGQGLEFLIYFQGNSAPDKSGLPSDRFSAERTGGSVSTLTIQRTQQEDSAVYLCASSLRWGERSPLHFGNGTRLTVT.

V gene TRBV6-1 combines with J gene TRBJ2-3; weak D call: TRBD1 (6 bases). Germline assignment: CDR1 MNHNS and CDR2 SASEGT. Trimming pared 3 bases from V and 2 bases from J, leaving 12 bases between. There are 15 residues in the CDR3. CDR3 residues: CASSEGDIPTDTQYF. CDR3 in DNA: TGTGCCAGCAGTGAGGGGGACATACCCACAGATACGCAGTATTTT.

This clonotype has at least ten counts. This chain uses TRBV20-1 with TRBJ2-7; TRBD1 matches at 10 bases. The CDR3 runs 16 residues. V gave up 3 bases and J gave up 3 bases; unmatched junction bases: 11. CDR1 DFQATT and CDR2 SNEGSKA come from the germline V gene (reference sequence). CDR3 sequence reads: CSARGGTGEISYEQYF. Here the CDR3 DNA reads TGCAGTGCTAGGGGGGGGACAGGGGAAATAAGCTACGAGCAGTACTTC.

The CDR3 spells CASSSRFGGLRETQYF. CDR3 in DNA: TGTGCCAGCAGCTCCCGCTTCGGGGGCCTTAGGGAGACCCAGTACTTC. V is TRBV28 and J is TRBJ2-5, with D perhaps TRBD1 or TRBD2 (6 bases each). Germline CDR1 is MDHEN and CDR2 is SYDVKM. There are 16 residues in the CDR3. V lost 6 bases and J 5 bases, leaving 22 bases between the germline ends. Looking up the rest from reference TRBV28 and TRBJ2-5 gives the full variable domain: DVKVTQSSRYLVKRTGEKVFLECVQDMDHENMFWYRQDPGLGLRLIYFSYDVKMKEKGDIPEGYSVSREKKERFSLILESASTNQTSMYLCASSSRFGGLRETQYFGPGTRLLVL.

The rearrangement joins TRBV12-3 or TRBV12-4 to TRBJ2-7, with D perhaps matching TRBD2 (5 bases). The CDR3 contains 14 residues. Trimming cost V 3 bases and J 3 bases, with 12 bases left between them. In nucleotides, the CDR3 is TGTGCCAGCAGTTTGATCCGGGGTAACTACGAGCAGTACTTC. It codes for CASSLIRGNYEQYF.

This chain connects TRBV7-2 to TRBJ1-1; D is possibly TRBD1 (5 bases). This CDR3 has 16 residues. Germline V gives CDR1 SGHTA, CDR2 FQGNSA. Trimming cost V 5 bases and J 5 bases, with 21 bases left between them. DNA for the CDR3: TGTGCCAGCAGCCCTGCCCAAGCGGGGGTCCTAACTGAAGCTTTCTTT. This encodes CASSPAQAGVLTEAFF.

The chain carries TRBV5-1 and TRBJ2-6; weak D call: TRBD1 (5 bases). Trimming stripped 2 bases from V and 0 bases from J, with 9 bases between. Germline assignment: CDR1 SGHRS and CDR2 YFSETQ. CDR3 length equals 16 residues. CDR3 nucleotides: TGCGCCAGCAGCTTTGGGGCTAGCTCTGGGGCCAACGTCCTGACTTTC. This translates into CASSFGASSGANVLTF.

This sequence joins TRBV20-1 and TRBJ1-4; maybe TRBD1 (6 bases). In germline, CDR1 is DFQATT, CDR2 SNEGSKA (reference sequence). V was clipped by 4 bases and J by 4 bases, with 16 bases between them. The length of the CDR3 is 15 residues. The CDR3 sequence is CSANSRTDLNEKLFF. Written as DNA, the CDR3 is TGCAGTGCTAACTCCCGGACAGACCTTAATGAAAAACTGTTTTTT.

In regard to this clonotype: Given the absence of the conserved phenylalanine or tryptophan at the CDR3 end, a read error is likely. The chain is built from TRBV5-1 and TRBJ2-3; 8 positions match TRBD1. Germline trimming cut 6 bases from V and 0 bases from J; bases unmatched to any gene: 3. CDR3 length equals 14 residues. The germline gives CDR1 SGHRS, CDR2 YFSETQ. As DNA, the CDR3 is TGCGCCAGCATCGGACAGGGAAGCACAGATACGCAGTATTTG. Translating gives CASIGQGSTDTQYL.

This clonotype occurred a few times. The V call is TRBV28, the J call TRBJ2-1; 9 bases are a match to TRBD2. Germline lookup yields CDR1 MDHEN and CDR2 SYDVKM. The CDR3 length is 13 residues. Trimming removed 4 bases from V and 9 bases from J; junction bases left unmatched: 4. The CDR3 DNA is TGTGCCAGCAGTTGGTCTAGCGGGACTGAGCAGTTCTTC. This sequence encodes CASSWSSGTEQFF.

This clonotype has only a few counts. The chain combines TRBV10-3 with TRBJ2-3; D unclear. The CDR3 consists of 12 residues. Germline CDR1 ENHRY, CDR2 SYGVKD. V shed 6 bases and J shed 2 bases, with 6 bases lying between them. The CDR3 region is CAIRADTDTQYF. CDR3 bases: TGTGCCATCAGAGCAGACACAGATACGCAGTATTTT.

CDR3 amino acids: CASSLSVQGNEKLFF. For the CDR3, the DNA is TGTGCCAGCAGCTTATCAGTTCAGGGTAATGAAAAACTGTTTTTT. The chain employs TRBV7-9 and TRBJ1-4; TRBD1 might be the D (5 bases). V was pared by 2 bases and J by 4 bases, with 11 bases between. This CDR3 has 15 amino acids. Germline CDR1 SEHNR, CDR2 FQNEAQ (reference sequence).